These T cell receptor beta chains were read from a single sample in a study of T-cell memory formation after mild COVID-19. In TCRdb, the 5' RACE reads were re-called with MiXCR into one record per CDR3 protein. This repertoire shows 250,000 to 350,000 distinct CDR3 sequences, roughly an eighth found once; its top ten account for 21%. Sequenced: PBMCs or a T cell subset sorted from them (not recorded which). The receptors come from a man aged 18 to 35 who had mild COVID-19 (a few samples of this study predate the infection). Cell type and time point are not known. CDR3s include the opening cysteine and the closing phenylalanine or tryptophan. The order of the fields is V gene, J gene, D gene, clone size, CDR3 protein, CDR3 DNA. D genes are given only for firm matches. Expanded clones get a size class; other rows say once, few or many, or leave the size out.

TRBV4-2	TRBJ1-1	TRBD1	many	CASSQYRGNTEAFF	TGTGCCAGCAGCCAATACAGGGGGAACACTGAAGCTTTCTTT
TRBV21-1	TRBJ1-3	.	.	CASSAQGKVAGNTIYF	TGTGCCAGCAGCGCCCAGGGGAAGGTGGCTGGAAACACCATATATTTT
TRBV12-5	TRBJ2-7	.	few	CASGLSTRGYEQYF	TGTGCTAGTGGTTTGTCAACGCGGGGCTACGAGCAGTACTTC
TRBV30	TRBJ2-7	TRBD1	few	CAWSRDRGYEQYF	TGTGCCTGGAGTAGGGACAGGGGCTACGAGCAGTACTTC
TRBV6-5	TRBJ1-1	TRBD1	.	CASSLGQGRVAFF	TGTGCCAGCAGCCTTGGACAGGGAAGGGTAGCTTTCTTT
TRBV7-8	TRBJ1-5	.	.	CASSLAKGGNQPQHF	TGTGCCAGCAGCCTGGCCAAGGGAGGCAATCAGCCCCAGCATTTT
TRBV6-1	TRBJ1-5	TRBD1	.	CASSEWDRTPNQPQHF	TGTGCCAGCAGTGAATGGGACAGGACCCCAAATCAGCCCCAGCATTTT
TRBV5-1	TRBJ2-7	TRBD2	many	CASSFGGGHSYEQYF	TGCGCCAGCAGCTTCGGCGGGGGGCATTCCTACGAGCAGTACTTC
TRBV4-3	TRBJ2-1	TRBD2	.	CASSQDQTSGSKFF	TGCGCCAGCAGCCAAGATCAGACTAGCGGGAGTAAGTTCTTC
TRBV4-1	TRBJ1-6	.	many	CASSQEVTGDSPLHF	TGCGCCAGCAGCCAAGAGGTGACAGGAGATTCACCCCTCCACTTT
TRBV29-1	TRBJ2-5	.	.	CSVEEGYRVGTETQYF	TGCAGCGTTGAAGAAGGATACAGGGTCGGGACAGAGACCCAGTACTTC
TRBV4-2	TRBJ1-3	.	.	CASSQDGASRIRDTIYF	TGTGCCAGCAGCCAAGATGGGGCCAGTCGGATAAGGGACACCATATATTTT
TRBV6-1	TRBJ1-2	.	.	CASRDEGRYGYTF	TGTGCCAGCAGAGACGAGGGGCGCTATGGCTACACCTTC
TRBV6-2/TRBV6-3	TRBJ2-3	TRBD2	.	CASRGGARDTQYF	TGTGCCAGCCGCGGGGGGGCCCGGGATACGCAGTATTTT
TRBV5-1	TRBJ1-4	.	few	CASSPGQSPEKLFF	TGCGCCAGCAGCCCAGGACAGAGCCCCGAAAAACTGTTTTTT
TRBV12-3/TRBV12-4	TRBJ1-5	.	few	CASSRTVGSNQPQHF	TGTGCCAGCAGTAGGACAGTCGGAAGCAATCAGCCCCAGCATTTT
TRBV18	TRBJ1-1	.	.	CASSPPSLGDTEAFF	TGTGCCAGCTCACCACCGTCCTTGGGGGACACTGAAGCTTTCTTT
TRBV10-1	TRBJ2-5	.	few	CASSAVYDVGLETQYF	TGCGCCAGCAGTGCAGTATACGACGTCGGATTAGAGACCCAGTACTTC
TRBV5-1	TRBJ2-4	.	many	CASSLAIGGEDIQYF	TGCGCCAGCAGCTTGGCCATCGGGGGTGAGGACATTCAGTACTTC
TRBV27	TRBJ1-5	TRBD1	.	CASRDVGQGHQPQHF	TGTGCCAGCAGAGACGTGGGACAGGGGCATCAGCCCCAGCATTTT
TRBV29-1	TRBJ1-1	.	.	CSVRPRQGTTEAFF	TGCAGCGTTCGACCCCGCCAGGGCACCACTGAAGCTTTCTTT
TRBV12-3/TRBV12-4	TRBJ2-1	.	many	CASSEPGRAHNEQFF	TGTGCCAGCAGTGAGCCGGGAAGAGCCCACAATGAGCAGTTCTTC
TRBV4-2	TRBJ2-1	.	.	CASSQILRGQKNEQFF	TGTGCCAGCAGCCAAATCCTGCGGGGTCAAAAAAACGAGCAGTTCTTC
TRBV10-3	TRBJ2-5	.	few	CAVAVGQQETQYF	TGTGCCGTCGCCGTGGGCCAGCAGGAGACCCAGTACTTC
TRBV6-2/TRBV6-3	TRBJ2-7	.	.	CASSPQETYEQYF	TGTGCCAGCAGTCCTCAGGAGACCTACGAGCAGTACTTC
TRBV20-1	TRBJ2-7	.	.	CSAKRDYEQYF	TGCAGTGCCAAACGTGACTACGAGCAGTACTTC
TRBV7-2	TRBJ1-1	.	few	CASTWGHGVGTEAFF	TGTGCCAGCACCTGGGGGCACGGGGTGGGTACTGAAGCTTTCTTT
TRBV6-2/TRBV6-3	TRBJ2-5	.	.	CATEQATQETQYF	TGTGCTACTGAGCAGGCTACCCAAGAGACCCAGTACTTC
TRBV7-9	TRBJ1-3	.	few	CASSSVQGYSGNTIYF	TGTGCCAGCAGCTCAGTACAGGGCTACTCTGGAAACACCATATATTTT
TRBV7-2	TRBJ2-2	.	.	CASLGAGELFF	TGTGCCAGCCTCGGGGCCGGGGAGCTGTTTTTT
TRBV7-9	TRBJ1-6	TRBD1	few	CASSAPGQGVYNSPLHF	TGTGCCAGCAGCGCCCCGGGACAGGGGGTTTATAATTCACCCCTCCACTTT
TRBV5-1	TRBJ1-3	.	.	CASSDDRTGNTIYF	TGCGCCAGCAGTGACGACAGAACTGGAAACACCATATATTTT
TRBV27	TRBJ2-3	.	few	CASSSRLAQGQYF	TGTGCCAGCAGTTCTCGCCTCGCCCAAGGGCAGTATTTT
TRBV6-6	TRBJ2-2	.	many	CASSYFATGELFF	TGTGCCAGCAGTTACTTCGCAACCGGGGAGCTGTTTTTT
TRBV14	TRBJ2-1	.	few	CASSQDVGGPYNEQFF	TGTGCCAGCAGCCAAGATGTTGGGGGCCCCTACAATGAGCAGTTCTTC
TRBV12-3/TRBV12-4	TRBJ2-4	.	many	CASSFSPTDGTF	TGTGCCAGCAGTTTTTCCCCTACGGACGGGACTTTC
TRBV15	TRBJ2-7	.	few	CATSRVRSHAEYF	TGTGCCACCAGCAGAGTCAGATCCCACGCTGAGTACTTC
TRBV7-2	TRBJ2-3	TRBD2	.	CASSLRAGGIDTQYF	TGTGCCAGCAGCTTACGAGCGGGGGGGATAGATACGCAGTATTTT
TRBV20-1	TRBJ1-1	.	.	CRAARVVEVAEAFF	TGCAGGGCGGCTAGGGTAGTGGAAGTGGCTGAAGCTTTCTTT
TRBV14	TRBJ1-1	TRBD1	.	CASSHGDREVAFF	TGTGCCAGCAGCCACGGGGACAGGGAGGTAGCTTTCTTT